This TCR beta chain was captured in a study of T-cell memory formation after mild COVID-19. Overall study: Most TCR clusters belonged to a single donor. Study-level findings and limits: SARS-CoV-2 specificity of second-wave clones peaking day 37 was unconfirmed.

Comment on this clonotype: The antigen is not known.

Researchers used 5'RACE with constant-segment primers to make TCR alpha and TCR beta cDNA libraries that carry sample barcodes and UMIs. TCRdb reprocessed the 5' RACE reads with MiXCR, giving one entry per CDR3 protein. The sample shows roughly 62,000 distinct CDR3 sequences, about 9.4% of them seen only once. The V end lost 0 bases, the J end lost 2 bases, and 11 bases lay between the germline ends. Germline-derived CDR1 and CDR2 are LGHNA and YSLEER. The CDR3 consists of 15 residues. The chain employs TRBV4-3 and TRBJ2-7, with D perhaps matching TRBD1 (6 bases). Sample: PBMCs or a T cell subset sorted from them (not recorded which). The sequence derives from a man aged 18 to 29 who had mild COVID-19 (a few samples of this study predate the infection). Cell type and time point are not known. The CDR3 loop reads CASSQDAQGTYEQYV. The CDR3 DNA reads as TGCGCCAGCAGCCAAGATGCGCAGGGGACCTACGAGCAGTACGTC.